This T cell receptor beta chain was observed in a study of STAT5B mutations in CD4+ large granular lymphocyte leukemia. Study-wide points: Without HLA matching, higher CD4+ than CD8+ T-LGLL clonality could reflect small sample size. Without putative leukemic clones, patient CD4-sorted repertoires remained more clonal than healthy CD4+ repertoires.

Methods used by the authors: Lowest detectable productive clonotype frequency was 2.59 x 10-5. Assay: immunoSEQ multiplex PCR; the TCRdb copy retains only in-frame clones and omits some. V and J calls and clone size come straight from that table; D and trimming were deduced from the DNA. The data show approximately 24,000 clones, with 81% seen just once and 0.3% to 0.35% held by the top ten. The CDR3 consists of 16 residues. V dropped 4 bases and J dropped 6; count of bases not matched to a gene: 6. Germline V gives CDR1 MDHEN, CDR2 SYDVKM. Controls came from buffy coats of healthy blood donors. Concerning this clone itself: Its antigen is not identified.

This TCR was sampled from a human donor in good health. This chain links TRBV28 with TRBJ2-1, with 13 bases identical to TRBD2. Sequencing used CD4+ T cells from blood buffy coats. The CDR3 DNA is TGTGCCAGCAGTTCGCCCACTAGCGGGGGGGCCAATGAGCAGTTCTTC. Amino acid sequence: CASSSPTSGGANEQFF.